The subject of this entry is one T cell receptor (beta chain). The antigen this receptor binds is unknown. No much larger clonotype is one base removed from it; base qualities were not supplied. For sequencing of the TCRbeta CDR3 region, genomic DNA was extracted from the sorted cells. The immunoSEQ Assay was used for sequencing of TCRbeta CDR3 regions. Imported from immuneACCESS, the table was reduced by TCRdb to in-frame sequences with V and J called. These copies leave out some clones; in studies compared against another copy, an unresolved V gene accounts for under half, and the cause of the remainder is not known. This sample comprises 50,000 to 65,000 clones, around 90% of them detected only once. The ten largest account for roughly 0.79% of the sample. This entry is derived from a study of OX40 agonist ivuxolimab in advanced cancers. Notes on the research overall: The costimulatory receptor OX40 (CD134) was targeted by ivuxolimab, a fully human IgG2 agonistic monoclonal antibody. Intravenous ivuxolimab was administered to patients every 2 weeks at six dose levels: 0.01, 0.1, 0.3, 1.5, 3 and 10 mg/kg. Of the roughly 52 dose-escalation patients, hepatocellular carcinoma was present in about 20, melanoma in roughly 15, renal cell carcinoma in 9 and head and neck cancer in 9. A male proportion of almost 85% and a mean age of approximately 62 years, ranging from roughly 23 to 79, were recorded for the dose-escalation cohort. Prior anti-PD-1, anti-PD-L1 or anti-CTLA-4 therapy was permitted, and approximately 39% of dose-escalation patients had received checkpoint inhibitors. Partial responses were achieved by three dose-escalation patients, of whom one had hepatocellular carcinoma and two had cutaneous melanoma. The purpose of peripheral TCRbeta sequencing was to test whether ivuxolimab changed TCR sequence diversity and led to clonal T-cell expansion. The paper covers the monotherapy dose-escalation part of the phase I ivuxolimab trial, which included N of about 56 patients.

Reading from cysteine to phenylalanine, the CDR3 counts 11 amino acids. Only the CDR3 DNA is retained, 33 bases long and in frame from the first base. A distance of 8 bases separates the germline ends of V and J, which lose 1 base and 8 bases respectively. The germline V gene (reference sequence) gives CDR1 as DFQATT and CDR2 as SNEGSKA. The trial excluded patients who had a history of autoimmune disease or who were on systemic immunosuppression. Peripheral blood for TCR sequencing was collected from all dose cohorts at baseline, on cycle 4 day 1, and on cycle 7 day 1. Samples came from an open-label, multicenter, first-in-human phase I dose-escalation trial of ivuxolimab. Adults with locally advanced or metastatic head and neck squamous cell, hepatocellular, melanoma or renal cell carcinoma were enrolled in the trial. Before TCR sequencing, CD4+ T cells and CD8+ T cells from peripheral blood were sorted into separate populations.

Broader findings and caveats from the paper: Low levels of normalized T-cell clonal expansion were also shown by some nonresponding patients. After ivuxolimab, expanded clones were on average more numerous among CD8+ T cells than among CD4+ T cells. In partial responders in the 0.1-3.0 mg/kg groups, normalized peripheral clonal expansion was found to be among the lowest, especially among CD8+ T cells. Which antigens the clonally expanded peripheral T cells were specific for was not determined. At doses from 0.1 to 3.0 mg/kg, clonal expansion was seen in both CD4+ and CD8+ blood T cells between baseline and week 6.

The sequence is built from TRBV20-1 and TRBJ1-2; confidence is insufficient to name the D gene. This sample comprised CD4+ or CD8+ T cells sorted from blood, obtained in a trial of the OX40 agonist ivuxolimab. The receptor was derived from an adult with an advanced solid tumor such as melanoma, head and neck, liver or kidney cancer. This receptor carries the CDR3 CSARVGWGYTF. Read as DNA, the sequence is TGCAGTGCTAGAGTGGGGTGGGGCTACACCTTC.